Following are 12 T cell receptor beta chains from one sample sequenced in a study of early T cells in non-severe SARS-CoV-2 infection (dated by TCRdb to the early 2020s). The library was generated by 5' RACE. Sequencing relied on a NextSeq 500. TCRdb applied fastp at Q25 and MiXCR to the public reads, then kept only in-frame beta chains. Merged by CDR3 protein, the rows form single entries marked with the most common genes and DNA. A total of 30,000 or so distinct CDR3 sequences appear in this sample, more than 6% of them only once. The biggest ten clones account for roughly 4% of the sample. The specimen sequenced was whole blood. These receptors all stem from an adult who was a healthcare worker with PCR-confirmed SARS-CoV-2 infection or an uninfected control (not recorded which).

This clonotype was recorded a few times. The chain has TRBV6-5 and TRBJ1-6; TRBD1 matches 9 bases. V shed 7 bases and J 8 bases; nucleotides not matched to a gene: 3. Germline CDR1 is MNHEY and CDR2 is SVGAGI. This CDR3 has 13 amino acids. CDR3 DNA: TGTGCCAGCATGGGACAGGGATATTCACCCCTCCACTTT. Translating gives CASMGQGYSPLHF.

With respect to this clonotype: A much larger clone sits a single nucleotide away, making a read error possible. The chain links TRBV24-1 to TRBJ2-1, with D possibly TRBD1 on 6 matching bases. This CDR3 is 16 amino acids long. The germline V gene has CDR1 KGHDR and CDR2 SFDVKD. The CDR3 DNA sequence: TGTGCCACCATTGATTACAGGGCTGGGGATTACAATGAGCAGTTCTTC. Its translation is CATIDYRAGDYNEQFF.

This clonotype was picked up many times. The chain links TRBV18 to TRBJ2-7; TRBD2 matches 9 bases. This CDR3 region has 19 residues. With V trimmed by 3 bases and J by 2 bases, 17 bases remained unmatched. Germline CDR1 and CDR2: KGHSH and LQKENI. The CDR3 bases are TGTGCCAGCTCACCGCAACCCGCGGGTACTAGCGGGCTTCCCTACGAGCAGTACTTC. This sequence encodes CASSPQPAGTSGLPYEQYF. The full variable domain, rest sourced from reference TRBV18 and TRBJ2-7, is NAGVMQNPRHLVRRRGQEARLRCSPMKGHSHVYWYRQLPEEGLKFMVYLQKENIIDESGMPKERFSAEFPKEGPSILRIQQVVRGDSAAYFCASSPQPAGTSGLPYEQYFGPGTRLTVT.

This clonotype turned up a few times. This chain connects TRBV29-1 to TRBJ2-1; TRBD2 matches 11 bases. CDR1 is SQVTM and CDR2 is ANQGSEA in the germline V gene. The CDR3 consists of 14 residues. The V and J ends lost 6 bases and 8 bases, in that order; junction bases with no gene match: 9. The CDR3 sequence: CSVGAGTSGHEQFF. The CDR3 nucleotides read TGCAGCGTGGGGGCCGGGACTAGCGGACATGAGCAGTTCTTC.

This clonotype came up a few times. The rearrangement links TRBV29-1 to TRBJ2-1, with 12 bases lining up with TRBD2. Germline assignment: CDR1 SQVTM and CDR2 ANQGSEA. With V trimmed by 8 bases and J by 2 bases, 4 bases remained unmatched. The CDR3 is 14 amino acids. The CDR3 here is CSLRLAGAYNEQFF. CDR3 DNA: TGCAGCCTCCGACTAGCGGGAGCCTACAATGAGCAGTTCTTC.

The sample holds many counts of this clonotype. The gene calls are TRBV7-2 and TRBJ2-7; 14 bases are shared with TRBD2. Trimming took 2 bases from V and 0 from J; bases not matched to a gene: 3. Germline V gives CDR1 SGHTA, CDR2 FQGNSA. The CDR3 totals 17 residues. The CDR3 protein is CASSLRGTSGGSYEQYF. The CDR3, as DNA: TGTGCCAGCAGCTTACGAGGGACTAGCGGGGGCTCCTACGAGCAGTACTTC.

In its sample, this clonotype was seen a few times. The CDR3, as DNA: TGTGCCAGCAGCGTAGCTGCCCCAGATACGCAGTATTTT. It encodes CASSVAAPDTQYF. The chain employs TRBV9 and TRBJ2-3; D not certain. Germline V gene data show CDR1 as SGDLS and CDR2 as YYNGEE. CDR3 length equals 13 residues. The V end was cut by 0 bases, the J end by 4 bases, with 6 bases between.

V is TRBV2 and J is TRBJ1-1; 8 bases are shared with TRBD1. CDR1 is SNHLY, CDR2 FYNNEI, per germline. V dropped 8 bases and J dropped 4; count of bases not matched to a gene: 6. This CDR3 spans 13 amino acids. The CDR3, as DNA: TGTGCCAGCGGTTACAGGGGGGCCACTGAAGCTTTCTTT. Its translation: CASGYRGATEAFF.

This clonotype was seen many times. This chain uses TRBV10-2 with TRBJ2-7, with 10 bases fitting TRBD2. Germline lookup yields CDR1 WSHSY and CDR2 SAAADI. The CDR3 has 15 amino acids. The ends lost 7 bases at V and 0 bases at J; junction bases unmatched: 6. CDR3 in amino acids: CASNQLAGSSYEQYF. The CDR3 DNA follows: TGCGCCAGCAATCAACTAGCGGGATCCTCCTACGAGCAGTACTTC.

The rearrangement joins TRBV7-9 to TRBJ2-7; D possibly corresponds to TRBD1 (6 bases). This CDR3 spans 13 amino acids. Trimming pared 5 bases from V and 3 bases from J, leaving 11 bases between. The germline V gene has CDR1 SEHNR and CDR2 FQNEAQ (reference sequence). The CDR3 DNA reads TGTGCCAGCAGCCGGGACACCGGCTACGAGCAGTACTTC. Its protein product is CASSRDTGYEQYF. The whole variable domain, filled in from reference TRBV7-9 and TRBJ2-7, reads DTGVSQNPRHKITKRGQNVTFRCDPISEHNRLYWYRQTLGQGPEFLTYFQNEAQLEKSRLLSDRFSAERPKGSFSTLEIQRTEQGDSAMYLCASSRDTGYEQYFGPGTRLTVT.

This clonotype was detected ten times or more. The chain links TRBV2 to TRBJ2-1; D unclear. Trimming shortened V by 0 bases and J by 7 bases, and 13 bases separated the two germline ends. The CDR3 contains 15 residues. Germline CDR1 and CDR2: SNHLY and FYNNEI. CDR3 coding DNA: TGTGCCAGCAGTGAAGCGGGATTCCCCTTGAATGAGCAGTTCTTC. Translated, it gives CASSEAGFPLNEQFF.

This clonotype was seen repeatedly, ten times or more. The CDR3 bases are TGTGCCAGCAGCTTATACAGGAACACTGAAGCTTTCTTT. It translates to CASSLYRNTEAFF. The chain couples TRBV7-6 to TRBJ1-1, with unresolved D. Germline CDR1 SGHVS, CDR2 FNYEAQ. CDR3 length: 13 residues. V was shortened by 2 bases and J by 1 base, with 5 bases between the two germline ends.